The T cell receptor beta chain under discussion was sequenced for a study of vaccination effects on CD4 cells after COVID-19 (dated by TCRdb to between 2021 and 2023). As for the study more broadly: To identify antigen-specific CD4+ T cell clonotypes by their expansion, the ViraFEST assay first stimulated PBMC with viral peptide pools and then applied TCR sequencing. Across the study, the median time from the second dose to post-vaccine sampling was 72 days (range 14 to 241). A few million PBMC per well were cultured in IMDM with about 5.1% human AB serum, roughly 11 IU/ml IL-2 and gentamicin, plus 10 ug/ml peptides. The Oncomine TCR Beta short-read assay on an Illumina iSeq 100 was used to sequence cultures from other donors in the study. The full study included around nine COVID-19 convalescent patients and a handful of SARS-CoV-2-naive healthy vaccine recipients. In both COVID-19 convalescent patients and infection-naive vaccine recipients, the study compared SARS-CoV-2 spike-specific CD4+ TCR repertoires from before mRNA vaccination with those from after it.

In the germline V gene (reference sequence), CDR1 corresponds to MNHEY and CDR2 to SMNVEV. Spanning cysteine to phenylalanine, the CDR3 consists of 17 amino acids. Just the 51-base CDR3 DNA is kept, in frame starting at base 1. A distance of 12 bases separates the germline ends of V and J, which lose 3 bases and 0 bases respectively. After around 11 days of culture, CD4+ T cells were isolated with the EasySep CD4+ T cell isolation kit. Each participant received two doses of an mRNA SARS-CoV-2 vaccine, either BNT162b2 or mRNA-1273. Healthy vaccine recipients had no prior SARS-CoV-2 infection, confirmed by negative nucleocapsid antibodies before and after vaccination. On days 3 and 7, half of the culture medium was replaced with fresh IL-2-containing medium. Each peptide stimulation condition was cultured in triplicate wells unless otherwise noted. PBMC were separated from whole blood using Ficoll-Paque Plus gradient centrifugation and were then either cryopreserved at -140C or used fresh. The QIAamp micro DNA kit was used to extract genomic DNA from the cultured CD4+ T cells.

What the work shows at the level of the full study, not this receptor alone: Limitations of the study were the small number of convalescent patients and the absence of early post-infection timepoints. In healthy vaccine recipients, vaccine-induced clones were almost all SARS-CoV-2 mono-reactive, with only 1 of 255 being cross-reactive with common cold coronaviruses. Marked clonal contraction was observed in both infection-induced and vaccine-induced clones at late post-vaccination timepoints, consistent with waning T cell responses.

Points on this clone: Its cognate antigen has yet to be identified. One base away there is no much larger clone; base qualities are not given.

Library prep was done by the immunoSEQ multiplex PCR assay. DNA from the cultured and isolated CD4+ T cells underwent TCR beta CDR3 sequencing. In the source study's methods: The analysis removed non-productive TCR sequences, trimmed reads to the CDR3 region, and retained only CDR3s that were 7 or more amino acids long. Antigen-specific clonotypes were identified using the MANAFEST web app by comparison of expansion in peptide wells against reference cultures. For clones to be considered positive, expansion at FDR<0.05 versus reference and all other wells, an odds ratio above 5, and a frequency above 0.1% in two replicate wells were required. A clonotype was defined as cross-reactive if the clonotype was significantly expanded both in SARS-CoV-2 spike wells and in at least one common cold coronavirus spike condition. Using the stringdist R package, CDR3 similarity was measured by Levenshtein distance, and unrooted trees were constructed with ape in R 3.6.1. As stored in TCRdb, this immuneACCESS dataset retains in-frame rearrangements with V and J assigned. A fraction of the clones does not appear; measured against another copy, unresolved V genes explain less than half of the discrepancy, and the remainder lacks a known reason. V, J and clone size reflect that table, while D and trimming were determined from the DNA. This sample holds just under 75,000 clones; approximately 73% were observed only once. Together, the top ten hold less than 2.5% of the sample.

This TCR was sampled from a human donor who received a COVID-19 vaccine. The rearranged segments are TRBV27 and TRBJ2-6; no D gene call is confident. The sequences come from CD4+ T cells from PBMCs cultured without peptide, collected after COVID-19 vaccination. The CDR3 region: CASSFLQLSSGANVLTF. The DNA sequence is given as TGTGCCAGCAGTTTCCTCCAGCTGAGCTCTGGGGCCAACGTCCTGACTTTC.